This T cell receptor (beta chain) is drawn from a study of blood T cell repertoires in COVID-19. About the research overall: There were acute and convalescent COVID-19 samples, and they came from the United States, Italy and Spain. From T cells, B-cell-depleted T cells, or PBMCs came the material, which was cDNA or gDNA.

In the original processing: Scientists estimated how many nucleated cells there were by amplifying reference gene primers. Using immunoSEQ multiplex PCR, the repertoire was profiled, and TCRdb retains in-frame clones only, with some absent. V, J and clone size are those of that table, while D and trimming were read from the DNA. The sample shows fewer than 200,000 clones, approximately 83% of them seen only once. Germline V CDR1 and CDR2: LNHDA, SQIVND (reference sequence). V lost 6 bases and J lost 6; bases outside the gene matches: 5. There are 15 residues in the CDR3. The sequenced sample was peripheral blood. This sequence originates from a human donor in a cohort sampled during active COVID-19. This chain links TRBV19 with TRBJ2-2; 12 nucleotides line up with TRBD1. This CDR3 is CASRGTGGFSGELFF. DNA of the CDR3: TGTGCCAGTAGGGGGACAGGGGGCTTCTCCGGGGAGCTGTTTTTT.